This TCR beta chain was sequenced for a study of blood T cell repertoires in COVID-19. About the study: Samples taken during acute and convalescent COVID-19 were collected in the United States, Italy and Spain. Sources were T cells, B-cell-depleted T cells, or PBMCs; the material itself was cDNA or gDNA.

Source study methods: Amplification of reference gene primers provided the estimated nucleated cell counts. TCRdb keeps only in-frame clones here, not all; method: immunoSEQ multiplex PCR. V, J and clone size are those of that table, while D and trimming were read from the DNA. This table holds approximately 210,000 clones, around 90% found once. Germline V gene lookup returns CDR1 SNHLY and CDR2 FYNNEI. The CDR3 is 13 amino acids. The trim removed 5 bases at V and 8 bases at J, leaving 4 bases unmatched. The sequence was collected from a man aged 65 to 79 with acute or convalescent COVID-19. The source material was peripheral blood. The chain carries TRBV2 and TRBJ2-2; 8 bases are a match to TRBD1. CDR3 sequence: CASSLRGQGELFF. The DNA of the CDR3 is TGTGCCAGCAGTCTCAGGGGGCAAGGGGAGCTGTTTTTT.